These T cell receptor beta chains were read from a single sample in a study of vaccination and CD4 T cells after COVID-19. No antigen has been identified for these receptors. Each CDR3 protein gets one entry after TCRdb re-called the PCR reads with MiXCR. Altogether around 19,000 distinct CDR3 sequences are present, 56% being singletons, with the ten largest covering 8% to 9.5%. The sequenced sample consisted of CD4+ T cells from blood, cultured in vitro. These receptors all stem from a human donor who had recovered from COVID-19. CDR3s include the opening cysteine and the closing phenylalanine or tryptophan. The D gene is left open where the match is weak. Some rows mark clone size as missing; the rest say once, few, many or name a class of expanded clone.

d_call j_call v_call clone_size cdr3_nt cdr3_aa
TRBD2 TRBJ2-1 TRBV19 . TGTGCCAGTAGTATTGGACTAGCGGGAGGGTCCGCGAGGGGTGAGCAGTTCTTC CASSIGLAGGSARGEQFF
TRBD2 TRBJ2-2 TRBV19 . TGTGCCAGTCTGAATAGCGGGAGGGCCCCGAACACCGGGGAGCTGTTTTTT CASLNSGRAPNTGELFF
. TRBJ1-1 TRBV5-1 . TGCGCCAGCAGCTTGGCAGGGGTCCACTCTATGAACACTGAAGCTTTCTTT CASSLAGVHSMNTEAFF
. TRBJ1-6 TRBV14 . TGTGCCAGAACTCTGAGGGGTTCACCCCTCCACTTT CARTLRGSPLHF
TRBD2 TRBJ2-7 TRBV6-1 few TGTGCCAGCAGTGAACTGGGACTAGCGGGGGAGCAGTACTTC CASSELGLAGEQYF
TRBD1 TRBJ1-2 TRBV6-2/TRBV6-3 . TGTGCCAGCAGTTACTCGGGGACAGGGGGGTATGGCTACACCTTC CASSYSGTGGYGYTF
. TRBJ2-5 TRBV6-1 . TGTGCCAGCCGCCCGACGGACTACCAAGAGACCCAGTACTTC CASRPTDYQETQYF
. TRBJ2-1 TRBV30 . TGTGCCTGGAAGGGGTACAATGAGCAGTTCTTC CAWKGYNEQFF
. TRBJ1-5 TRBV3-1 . TGTGCCAGCAGCCAACAGGGAGGCCAGCCCCAGCATTTT CASSQQGGQPQHF
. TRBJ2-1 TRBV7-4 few TGTGCCAGCAGCGCCTACAATGAGCAGTTCTTC CASSAYNEQFF
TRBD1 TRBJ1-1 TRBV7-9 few TGTGCCAGCAGCGGAACCGGGACAGTGAACACTGAAGCTTTCTTT CASSGTGTVNTEAFF
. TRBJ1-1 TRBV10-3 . TGTGCCGTGAGGGGGGGCTTGAACACTGAAGCTTTCTTT CAVRGGLNTEAFF
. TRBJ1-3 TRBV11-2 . TGTGCCAGCGACGGGGGGACTGGCAGCTCTGGAAACACCATATATTTT CASDGGTGSSGNTIYF
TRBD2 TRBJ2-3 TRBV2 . TGTGCCAGCATGAGGACTAGCGGATACACAGATACGCAGTATTTT CASMRTSGYTDTQYF
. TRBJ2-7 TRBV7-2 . TGTGCCAGCAGCTTTACGGGAGGGGGCCACGAGCAGTACTTC CASSFTGGGHEQYF
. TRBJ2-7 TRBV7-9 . TGTGCCAGCAGCTTATCCCGCGGGATTTCCTACGAGCAGTACTTC CASSLSRGISYEQYF
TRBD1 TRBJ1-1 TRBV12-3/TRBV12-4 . TGTGCCAGCAGTTTGGAGGGACAGGGGACTAAAGCTTTCTTT CASSLEGQGTKAFF
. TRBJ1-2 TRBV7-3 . TGTGCCAGCAGCCCCCAAGGGGCAGACTATGGCTACACCTTC CASSPQGADYGYTF
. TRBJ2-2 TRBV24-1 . TGTGCCACCAGTGATCCGGGAGCACGGGAGCTGCTTTTT CATSDPGARELLF
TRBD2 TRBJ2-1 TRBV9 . TGTGCCACCTGCACCCGCCTGAGCGGGAGAGAGAATGAGCAGTTCTTC CATCTRLSGRENEQFF
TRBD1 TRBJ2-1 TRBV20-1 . TGCAGTGCTACCGCCCCCGGACAGGGCCACAATGAGCAGTTCTTC CSATAPGQGHNEQFF
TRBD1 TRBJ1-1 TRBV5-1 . TGCGCCAGCAGCGCCGGGGACAGGGAGGGCACTGAAGCTTTCTTT CASSAGDREGTEAFF
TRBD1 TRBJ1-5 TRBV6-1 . TGTGCCAGCAGAGGACAGGGGACGATCAATCAGCCCCAGCATTTT CASRGQGTINQPQHF
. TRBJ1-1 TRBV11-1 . TGTGCCAGCAGCTTAGGCGGGAACACTGAAGCTTTCTTT CASSLGGNTEAFF
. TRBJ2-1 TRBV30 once TGTGCCTGGAGTGTAGACAGTAGCTCCTACAATGAGCAGTTCTTC CAWSVDSSSYNEQFF
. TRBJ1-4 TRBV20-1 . TGCAGTGCTAGAGAGAGGACTAATGAAAAACTGTTTTTT CSARERTNEKLFF
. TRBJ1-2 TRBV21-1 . TGTGCCAGCAGCAAAGTTGGGGGAGGCTACACCTTC CASSKVGGGYTF
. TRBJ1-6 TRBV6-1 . TGTGCCAGCACCTACGGGGAAATTAAGGATTCACCCCTCCACTTT CASTYGEIKDSPLHF
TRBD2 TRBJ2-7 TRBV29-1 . TGCGGCGTTCGGGGGGGGGACCCCGGGCAGTACTTC CGVRGGDPGQYF
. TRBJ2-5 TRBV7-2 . TGTGCCAGCAGCTTATTTTCGGGATATGAGACCCAGTACTTC CASSLFSGYETQYF
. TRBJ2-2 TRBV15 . TGTGCCACCAGCAGAGATCTTGCCAACACCGGGGAGCTGTTTTTT CATSRDLANTGELFF
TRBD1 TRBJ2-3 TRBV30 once TGTGCCTGGGGTAGGGGGACAGGGGGTGGGACAGATACGCAGTATTTT CAWGRGTGGGTDTQYF
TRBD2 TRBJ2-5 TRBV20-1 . TGCAGTGCCCCGAGGGGCGGGAGGGGGGAGACCCAGTACTTC CSAPRGGRGETQYF
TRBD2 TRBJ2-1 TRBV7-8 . TGTGCCAGCAGCCTGACAACCGGGACTAGCTCCTACAATGAGCAGTTCTTC CASSLTTGTSSYNEQFF
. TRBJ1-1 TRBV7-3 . TGTGCCAGCAGCAAAGAGGCCCGTGGGAACACTGAAGCTTTCTTT CASSKEARGNTEAFF
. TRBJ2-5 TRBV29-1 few TGCAGCGTTTCCGATGGGGGAGAGACCCAGTACTTC CSVSDGGETQYF
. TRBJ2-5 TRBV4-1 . TGCGCCAGCAGCCAAGTTGAGGGATCGTGGGAGACCCAGTACTTC CASSQVEGSWETQYF
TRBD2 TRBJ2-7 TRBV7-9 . TGTGCCAGCAGCTTAGGCGTGGGGGGGATCGCCTACGAGCAGTACTTC CASSLGVGGIAYEQYF
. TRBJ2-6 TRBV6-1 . TGTGCCAGCAGTACTACAGGCTCTGGGGCCAACGTCCTGACTTTC CASSTTGSGANVLTF
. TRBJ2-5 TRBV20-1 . TGCAGTGCTAGAACGGTCCAAGAGACCCAGTACTTC CSARTVQETQYF
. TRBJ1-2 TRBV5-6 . TGTGCCAGCAGCCCCTCGGATCATGGCTACACCTTC CASSPSDHGYTF